Listed below are T cell receptor beta chains from one sample, sequenced in a study of T-cell memory formation after mild COVID-19. TCRdb passed the 5' RACE reads through MiXCR, listing each CDR3 protein once. The sample includes just under 550,000 distinct CDR3 sequences, around 21% of them seen just once. The sample taken for sequencing was PBMCs or a T cell subset sorted from them (not recorded which). The receptors here all came from an adult woman who had mild COVID-19 (a few samples of this study predate the infection). Cell type and time point are not known. The CDR3 runs from the conserved cysteine through the conserved F or W. Each record gives: J gene, V gene, CDR3 protein.

TRBJ2-1 TRBV29-1 CSVEAGAGVLYNEQFF
TRBJ1-1 TRBV7-8 CASILSSGGQVNTEAFF
TRBJ1-1 TRBV6-2/TRBV6-3 CASSYSISEAFF
TRBJ2-7 TRBV20-1 CSARSEREIYEQYF
TRBJ2-1 TRBV7-2 CASSSRFDRRAYNEQFF
TRBJ2-5 TRBV7-3 CASSPMGKETQYF
TRBJ1-2 TRBV11-2 CASSRRGESDGYTF
TRBJ2-1 TRBV7-8 CASSFITSGRYNEQFF
TRBJ2-1 TRBV30 CAWSFEGQGNNEQFF
TRBJ1-2 TRBV5-1 CASTTLAGGYYGYTF
TRBJ2-5 TRBV7-2 CASSPEVGRPETQYF
TRBJ2-2 TRBV12-3/TRBV12-4 CASSSLMRGARTGELFF
TRBJ2-1 TRBV5-1 CASSPNPGRSNEQFF
TRBJ2-7 TRBV7-8 CASSWGGDIDSYEQYF
TRBJ2-5 TRBV12-3/TRBV12-4 CASSLLLSETQYF
TRBJ2-1 TRBV25-1 CASSEALAGANEQFF
TRBJ1-1 TRBV12-3/TRBV12-4 CASSLYAGAEAFF
TRBJ1-2 TRBV6-2/TRBV6-3 CASSYQGRTPGYTF
TRBJ2-5 TRBV29-1 CSVVAGGETQYF
TRBJ2-1 TRBV20-1 CSARNPAGGRVYEFF
TRBJ2-1 TRBV20-1 CSASGLAGGRDEQFF
TRBJ1-2 TRBV29-1 CSVVPRDSFYGYTF
TRBJ1-2 TRBV3-1 CASSRGTESSYGYTF
TRBJ2-7 TRBV27 CASSSGQPGLSYEQYF
TRBJ2-1 TRBV24-1 CATSDWTAYNEQFF
TRBJ1-1 TRBV12-3/TRBV12-4 CASSSEIRDREF
TRBJ1-2 TRBV7-9 CASRTTGPGYTF
TRBJ1-1 TRBV5-4 CASSFSSTLNTEAFF
TRBJ1-1 TRBV18 CASSPRLGGQTEAFF
TRBJ2-5 TRBV7-2 CASSLGTSRETQYF
TRBJ2-7 TRBV4-2 CASSQDDGSSYEQYF
TRBJ2-5 TRBV5-1 CASSLEGWSGETQYF
TRBJ2-1 TRBV3-1 CASSAPSGRYNEQFF
TRBJ1-2 TRBV5-1 CASSGNRNYGYTF
TRBJ1-1 TRBV6-2/TRBV6-3 CASSYLQGGGEEAFF
TRBJ1-3 TRBV9 CASSVEEVSGNTIYF
TRBJ1-2 TRBV2 CASSVDGTVSYGYTF
TRBJ2-5 TRBV6-1 CASSGRQGWMETQYF
TRBJ2-2 TRBV24-1 CATSRAGGPGELFF
TRBJ2-7 TRBV6-1 CASSRDRVGYEQYF
TRBJ1-2 TRBV12-3/TRBV12-4 CASSSPGVGYTF
TRBJ2-1 TRBV30 CAWSRGGTHNEQFF
TRBJ2-7 TRBV15 CATSTLIAGGFYEQYF
TRBJ2-2 TRBV12-3/TRBV12-4 CASSPPIGTRSGELFF
TRBJ2-2 TRBV20-1 CSAPGTSGRGGHTGELFF
TRBJ2-7 TRBV6-6 CASSGRDRSIGEQYF